This TCR beta chain was captured in a study of control samples from healthy donors and cancer patients (dated by TCRdb to between 2020 and 2021). On this clone itself: Its antigen is unknown. No base quality values were provided; no much bigger clone lies one nucleotide off.

The receptor library was made with the immunoSEQ multiplex PCR assay. In TCRdb, the immuneACCESS table is reduced to in-frame sequences with V and J assigned. These tables do not hold every clone; where another copy was compared, an unresolved V gene accounts for under half, and the others remain unexplained. Within this sample are some 120,000 clones, with more than 85% of them counted one time only. 8.6% of the sample is in the top ten clones. V is trimmed back by 3 bases and J by 7 bases, and the junction contains 11 bases that no gene match accounts for. CDR1 and CDR2 are drawn from the germline V gene: MGHRA, YSYEKL. There are 16 amino acids in the CDR3, from cysteine to phenylalanine inclusive. The retained sequence is limited to the CDR3, 48 bases, with the frame set at the first base.

This sequence was found in a man aged 18-30 years in good health. The specimen was blood. The sequence links TRBV4-1 to TRBJ2-1; 8 nucleotides in the junction match TRBD2. CDR3 protein: CASSHTKRGRLNEQFF. The sequenced DNA: TGCGCCAGCAGCCACACCAAGCGGGGGAGATTGAATGAGCAGTTCTTC.